Listed below are T cell receptor beta chains from one sample, sequenced in a study of blood T cell repertoires in COVID-19. Profiling relied on immunoSEQ multiplex PCR, and the TCRdb table lists in-frame clones only, not all of them. The sample lists 49,000 or so clones; 87% were seen once. The sequenced sample was peripheral blood. The receptors stem from a man aged 45-65 years with active COVID-19. The CDR3 runs from the conserved cysteine through the conserved F or W. A D gene is named only where the DNA matches it firmly. Some rows have no size entry. The others give once, few or many, or a class for an expanded clone.

D gene	clone size	J gene	V gene	CDR3 protein	CDR3 DNA
TRBD1	.	TRBJ2-2	TRBV3-1/TRBV3-2	CASSHPDRGHLDGELFF	TGTGCCAGCAGCCACCCCGACAGGGGGCACTTGGACGGGGAGCTGTTTTTT
.	once	TRBJ2-3	TRBV4-1	CASSQVSSTDTQYF	TGCGCCAGCAGCCAAGTGTCGAGCACAGATACGCAGTATTTT
.	.	TRBJ2-1	TRBV12-5	CASGSAYEQFF	TGTGCTAGTGGGTCAGCGTACGAGCAGTTCTTC
TRBD2	.	TRBJ2-3	TRBV5-6	CASSLGSGGAGTQYF	TGTGCCAGCAGCTTGGGTAGCGGGGGGGCCGGTACGCAGTATTTT
.	once	TRBJ2-1	TRBV4-2	CASSQDVPGAGIDEQFF	TGTGCCAGCAGCCAAGATGTACCAGGGGCCGGGATAGATGAGCAGTTCTTC
.	.	TRBJ2-1	TRBV19	CATSWGLRGLEGQFF	TGTGCCACCTCCTGGGGGCTCCGGGGCCTAGAGGGGCAGTTCTTC
.	.	TRBJ1-3	TRBV23-1	CASSQSPKYSGNTIYF	TGCGCCAGCAGTCAAAGCCCCAAATACTCTGGAAACACCATATATTTT
TRBD1	.	TRBJ2-1	TRBV4-1	CASSQGQGAWNEQFF	TGCGCCAGCAGCCAAGGACAGGGGGCCTGGAATGAGCAGTTCTTC
.	.	TRBJ1-4	TRBV2	CASQSQGLPGLFF	TGTGCCAGCCAATCCCAGGGTCTGCCGGGACTGTTTTTT
.	.	TRBJ1-2	TRBV6-1	CASSDRTTGNYGYTF	TGTGCCAGCAGTGATAGAACGACAGGCAACTATGGCTACACCTTC
TRBD1	.	TRBJ1-1	TRBV11-2	CASRHTGVAFF	TGTGCCAGCAGACACACAGGGGTAGCTTTCTTT
TRBD2	.	TRBJ2-5	TRBV29-1	CSAPLGGGQETQYF	TGCAGCGCTCCCCTGGGGGGGGGCCAAGAGACCCAGTACTTC
.	.	TRBJ1-5	TRBV11-2	CASSFGGNQPQHF	TGTGCCAGCAGCTTCGGGGGCAATCAGCCCCAGCATTTT
.	.	TRBJ2-3	TRBV5-1	CASTSGQGGVDTQYF	TGCGCCAGCACCTCCGGACAGGGAGGGGTAGATACGCAGTATTTT
.	.	TRBJ2-3	TRBV24-1	CATSRPGADTQYF	TGTGCCACCAGTCGGCCAGGGGCGGATACGCAGTATTTT
TRBD2	.	TRBJ2-4	TRBV7-2	CASSLGTSGDWNIQYF	TGTGCCAGCAGCCTCGGGACTAGCGGTGATTGGAACATTCAGTACTTC
.	.	TRBJ1-6	TRBV30	CAWSGTAVYNSPLHF	TGTGCCTGGAGTGGGACAGCGGTATATAATTCACCCCTCCACTTT
TRBD1	.	TRBJ1-4	TRBV18	CASSLGQGSYGEKLFF	TGTGCCAGCTCACTCGGACAGGGGAGTTATGGAGAAAAACTGTTTTTT
.	.	TRBJ1-1	TRBV19	CASSPRGFMNTEAFF	TGTGCCAGTAGTCCCCGGGGGTTCATGAACACTGAAGCTTTCTTT
TRBD1	.	TRBJ1-2	TRBV15	CATSYTQGVYGYTF	TGTGCCACCAGCTATACTCAGGGGGTCTATGGCTACACCTTC
.	.	TRBJ1-2	TRBV5-1	CASSLFGGAYYGYTF	TGCGCCAGCAGCTTGTTCGGGGGGGCCTACTATGGCTACACCTTC
.	.	TRBJ1-1	TRBV7-9	CASSLEGRKNTEAFF	TGTGCCAGCAGCTTAGAGGGGCGGAAGAACACTGAAGCTTTCTTT
TRBD1	.	TRBJ2-7	TRBV19	CASRFGTGGSYEQYF	TGTGCCAGTAGATTTGGGACAGGGGGGTCCTACGAGCAGTACTTC
.	.	TRBJ1-1	TRBV2	CASSELEDTEAFF	TGTGCCAGCAGTGAATTGGAGGACACTGAAGCTTTCTTT
TRBD1	.	TRBJ1-4	TRBV6-5	CASIRGTGPLELFF	TGTGCCAGCATTCGCGGGACAGGGCCCCTAGAACTGTTTTTT
.	.	TRBJ2-3	TRBV6-6	CASSSVARMLLDTQYF	TGTGCCAGCAGTTCCGTGGCTAGGATGCTGTTAGATACGCAGTATTTT
TRBD1	.	TRBJ1-2	TRBV6-6	CASSQTGTEGYTF	TGTGCCAGCAGTCAGACAGGGACAGAAGGCTACACCTTC
TRBD1	.	TRBJ2-7	TRBV7-2	CASSYRGLYEQYF	TGTGCCAGCAGCTACAGGGGGCTCTACGAGCAGTACTTC
.	.	TRBJ1-5	TRBV15	CATSNGEGSFQPQHF	TGTGCCACCTCAAATGGGGAGGGAAGTTTTCAGCCCCAGCATTTT
.	.	TRBJ1-2	TRBV3-1/TRBV3-2	CASSRNGANYGYTF	TGTGCCAGCAGCCGAAATGGAGCTAACTATGGCTACACCTTC
.	.	TRBJ1-5	TRBV11-2	CASSPGGNQPQHF	TGTGCCAGCAGCCCAGGCGGCAATCAGCCCCAGCATTTT